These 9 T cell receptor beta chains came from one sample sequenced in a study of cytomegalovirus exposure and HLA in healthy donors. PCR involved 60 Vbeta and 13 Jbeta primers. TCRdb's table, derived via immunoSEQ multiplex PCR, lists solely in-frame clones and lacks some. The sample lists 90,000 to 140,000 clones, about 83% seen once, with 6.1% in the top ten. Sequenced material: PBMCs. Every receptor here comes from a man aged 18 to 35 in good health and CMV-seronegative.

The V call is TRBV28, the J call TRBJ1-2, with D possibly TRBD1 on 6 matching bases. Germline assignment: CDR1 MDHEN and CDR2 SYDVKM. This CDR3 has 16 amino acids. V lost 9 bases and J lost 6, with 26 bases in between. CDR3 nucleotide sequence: TGTGCCAGTTTCGGGACACTGGTCGGGTTGGCTCATGGCTACACCTTC. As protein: CASFGTLVGLAHGYTF.

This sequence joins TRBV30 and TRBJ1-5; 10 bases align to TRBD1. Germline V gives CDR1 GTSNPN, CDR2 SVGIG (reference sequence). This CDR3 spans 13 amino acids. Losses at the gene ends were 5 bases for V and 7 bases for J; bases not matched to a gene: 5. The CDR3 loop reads CAWARTGGQPQHF. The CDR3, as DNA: TGTGCCTGGGCCCGGACAGGGGGACAGCCCCAGCATTTT.

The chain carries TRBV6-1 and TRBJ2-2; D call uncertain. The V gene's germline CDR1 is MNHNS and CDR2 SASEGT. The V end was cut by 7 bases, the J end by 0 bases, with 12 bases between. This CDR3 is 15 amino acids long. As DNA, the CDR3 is TGTGCCAGCACCGCAGGCGCAACGAACACCGGGGAGCTGTTTTTT. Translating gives CASTAGATNTGELFF.

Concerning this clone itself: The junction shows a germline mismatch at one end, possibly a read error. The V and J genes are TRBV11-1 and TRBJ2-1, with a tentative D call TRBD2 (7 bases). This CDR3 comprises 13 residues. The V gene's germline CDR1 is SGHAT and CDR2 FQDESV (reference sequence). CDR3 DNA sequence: TGTGCCAGCAGCTTACGGGGGAGGGGGGAGTCGGTCTTC. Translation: CASSLRGRGESVF.

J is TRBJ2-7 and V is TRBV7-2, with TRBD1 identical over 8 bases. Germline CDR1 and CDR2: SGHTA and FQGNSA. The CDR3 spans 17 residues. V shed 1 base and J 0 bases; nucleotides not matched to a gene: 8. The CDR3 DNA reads TGTGCCAGCAGCTTAGATCCCGGACAGGGATTCTCCTACGAGCAGTACTTC. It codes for CASSLDPGQGFSYEQYF.

The CDR3 sequence is CASSILDRDPNYGYTF. The CDR3 region has the DNA TGTGCCAGTAGTATCCTCGACAGGGACCCTAACTATGGCTACACCTTC. The rearrangement joins TRBV19 to TRBJ1-2, with 7 bases identical to TRBD1. Trimming removed 3 bases from V and 0 bases from J; junction bases left unmatched: 7. Germline-derived CDR1 and CDR2 are LNHDA and SQIVND (reference sequence). The CDR3 is 16 residues long.

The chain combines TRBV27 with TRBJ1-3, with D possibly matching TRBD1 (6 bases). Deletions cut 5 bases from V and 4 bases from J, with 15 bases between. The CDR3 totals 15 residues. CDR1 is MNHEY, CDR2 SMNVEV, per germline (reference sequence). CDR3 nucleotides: TGTGCCAGCAGTCGTCAGGGGCTGGAAGGAAACACCATATATTTT. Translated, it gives CASSRQGLEGNTIYF.

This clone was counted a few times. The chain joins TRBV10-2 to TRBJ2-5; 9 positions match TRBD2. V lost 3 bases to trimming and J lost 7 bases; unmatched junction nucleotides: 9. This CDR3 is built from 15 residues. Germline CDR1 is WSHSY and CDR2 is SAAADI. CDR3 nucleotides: TGCGCCAGCAGTGAAAAGCGGGGGGCCGGCGGGACCCAGTACTTC. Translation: CASSEKRGAGGTQYF.

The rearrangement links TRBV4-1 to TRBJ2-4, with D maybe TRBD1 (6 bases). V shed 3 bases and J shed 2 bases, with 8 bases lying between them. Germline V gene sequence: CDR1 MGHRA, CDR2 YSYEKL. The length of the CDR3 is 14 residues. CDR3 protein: CASSHTGSKNIQYF. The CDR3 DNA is TGCGCCAGCAGCCACACAGGGTCCAAAAACATTCAGTACTTC.